The 3 T cell receptor beta chains in this list originate from one sample, sequenced in a study of blood T cells in healthy people across ages. It was with a sample-barcoded 5' primer and a J-beta primer mix that a second PCR of roughly 7 to 12 cycles was run. MiXCR, run by TCRdb on the 5' RACE reads, gives a single entry per CDR3 protein. The profile shows approximately 290,000 distinct CDR3 sequences, roughly 26% of them singletons. Material for sequencing was blood. All receptors derive from a woman in her seventies in good health.

This clonotype came up a few times. The J gene is TRBJ1-1, the V gene TRBV20-1; D may be TRBD1 (6 bases). CDR1 is DFQATT and CDR2 is SNEGSKA in the germline V gene (reference sequence). The CDR3 is made up of 14 amino acids. Trimming took 5 bases from V and 4 from J, leaving 17 bases between them. In DNA, the CDR3 is TGCAGTGCTCCGCTACAGGGAGTGTTCACTGAAGCTTTCTTT. It encodes CSAPLQGVFTEAFF.

The rearrangement joins TRBV3-1 to TRBJ2-5; TRBD2 matches at 8 bases. The closer fit of TRBJ2-7 to the DNA end suggests the J call may be wrong. CDR1 and CDR2 from the germline V gene are LGHDT and YNNKEL (reference sequence). This CDR3 is built from 15 residues. CDR3 protein: CASSPHERENYEQYF. CDR3 nucleotides: TGTGCCAGCAGCCCGCATGAGCGGGAGAACTACGAGCAGTACTTC.

The chain has TRBV6-2 or TRBV6-3 and TRBJ2-7; 7 bases match TRBD2. CDR1 and CDR2 (germline): MNHEY, SVGEGT. The CDR3 consists of 14 residues. V gave up 0 bases and J gave up 5 bases; unmatched junction bases: 4. In DNA form, the CDR3 reads TGTGCCAGCAGTTACTCCGGGCTAGCGGACGAGCAGTACTTC. Its protein product is CASSYSGLADEQYF.